Listed below are T cell receptor beta chains from one sample, sequenced in a study of post-analysis software for immune sequencing data. TCRdb re-analysed the PCR reads in MiXCR, keeping a single row per CDR3 protein. The sample carries some 240,000 distinct CDR3 sequences, 36% recorded once. Sequencing used blood. The receptors stem from a girl aged 5 to 17 with multiple sclerosis. Each CDR3 is given with its conserved first and last residue. The D gene is left open where the match is weak. The listing skips clone size in some rows; elsewhere it reads once, few, many or a size class.

J gene: TRBJ2-1
V gene: TRBV2
D gene: -
clone size: -
CDR3 DNA: TGTGCCAGCAACGAAGGGGAGAATGAGCAGTTCTTC
CDR3 protein: CASNEGENEQFF

J gene: TRBJ2-3
V gene: TRBV18
D gene: TRBD2
clone size: -
CDR3 DNA: TGTGCCAGCTCAAAGTCTCCGGTGGCTAGCGGGACGACAGATACGCAGTATTTT
CDR3 protein: CASSKSPVASGTTDTQYF

J gene: TRBJ2-1
V gene: TRBV24-1
D gene: -
clone size: many
CDR3 DNA: TGTGCCACCAGTGGGTCAGGGTGGGAGAATGAGCAGTTCTTC
CDR3 protein: CATSGSGWENEQFF

J gene: TRBJ2-1
V gene: TRBV9
D gene: -
clone size: many
CDR3 DNA: TGTGCCAGCAGCGTAGGAGGGGCGACCAGCAATGAGCAGTTCTTC
CDR3 protein: CASSVGGATSNEQFF

J gene: TRBJ2-7
V gene: TRBV20-1
D gene: TRBD1
clone size: many
CDR3 DNA: TGCAGTGCTAGAGATCCCGGGACAGGGGCCCTCGAGCAGTACTTC
CDR3 protein: CSARDPGTGALEQYF

J gene: TRBJ2-3
V gene: TRBV10-3
D gene: -
clone size: many
CDR3 DNA: TGTGCCATCAGTGAGTCCCAGGTACCGGGAGATACGCAGTATTTT
CDR3 protein: CAISESQVPGDTQYF

J gene: TRBJ2-1
V gene: TRBV4-1
D gene: -
clone size: many
CDR3 DNA: TGCGCCAGCAGCCCGAAGGCCCCCAGGGGGGTGAAGAATGAGCAGTTCTTC
CDR3 protein: CASSPKAPRGVKNEQFF

J gene: TRBJ2-2
V gene: TRBV5-1
D gene: -
clone size: -
CDR3 DNA: TGCGCCAGCAGCTTGCAAAGTAACACCGGGGAGCTGTTTTTT
CDR3 protein: CASSLQSNTGELFF

J gene: TRBJ2-2
V gene: TRBV5-1
D gene: -
clone size: few
CDR3 DNA: TGCGCCAGCAGCTTGGACCCGGCGAACACCGGGGAGCTGTTTTTT
CDR3 protein: CASSLDPANTGELFF

J gene: TRBJ2-1
V gene: TRBV4-2
D gene: TRBD2
clone size: many
CDR3 DNA: TGTGCCAGCAGGGTTACGGGAGGACCTTCCTACAATGAGCAGTTCTTC
CDR3 protein: CASRVTGGPSYNEQFF

J gene: TRBJ2-5
V gene: TRBV4-1
D gene: TRBD2
clone size: many
CDR3 DNA: TGCGCCAGCAGCCCTTGGGCGGGAGCTACCCAAGAGACCCAGTACTTC
CDR3 protein: CASSPWAGATQETQYF